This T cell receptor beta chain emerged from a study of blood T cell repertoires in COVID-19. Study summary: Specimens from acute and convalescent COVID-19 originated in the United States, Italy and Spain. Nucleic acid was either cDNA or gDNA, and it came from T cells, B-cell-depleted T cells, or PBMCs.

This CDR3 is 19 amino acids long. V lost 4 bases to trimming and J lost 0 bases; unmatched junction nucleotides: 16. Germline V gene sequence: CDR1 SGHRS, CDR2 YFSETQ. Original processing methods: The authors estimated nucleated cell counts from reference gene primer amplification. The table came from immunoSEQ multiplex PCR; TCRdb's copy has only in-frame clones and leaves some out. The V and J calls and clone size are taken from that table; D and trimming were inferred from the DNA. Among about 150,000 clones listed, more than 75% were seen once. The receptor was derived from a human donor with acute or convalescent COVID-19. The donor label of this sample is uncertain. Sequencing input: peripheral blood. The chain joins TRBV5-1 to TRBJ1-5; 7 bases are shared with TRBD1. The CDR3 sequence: CASSRTPRQGTNSNQPQHF. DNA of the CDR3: TGCGCCAGCAGCAGAACACCTCGACAGGGTACCAATAGCAATCAGCCCCAGCATTTT.